The TCR beta chain described here comes from a study of cytomegalovirus exposure and HLA in healthy donors. Method: immunoSEQ multiplex PCR; TCRdb's copy keeps in-frame clones and lacks some. The table records 300,000 to 450,000 clones, roughly 85% of them present only once. Study findings and constraints: Per published reports, the classifier diagnosed cytomegalovirus status with high specificity and sensitivity.

V was shortened by 6 bases and J by 1 base, with 9 bases between the two germline ends. The germline V gene encodes CDR1 MDHEN and CDR2 SYDVKM. CDR3 length: 13 residues. Concerning this clone itself: What it recognizes is unknown.

The chain combines TRBV28 with TRBJ1-1; perhaps TRBD1 as D (5 bases). The specimen was PBMCs. This sequence originates from a woman aged 18-29 years in good health and CMV-seronegative. CDR3: CASSRQRNTEAFF. For the CDR3, the DNA is TGTGCCAGCAGCAGACAGAGGAACACTGAAGCTTTCTTT. The full variable domain, rest sourced from reference TRBV28 and TRBJ1-1, is DVKVTQSSRYLVKRTGEKVFLECVQDMDHENMFWYRQDPGLGLRLIYFSYDVKMKEKGDIPEGYSVSREKKERFSLILESASTNQTSMYLCASSRQRNTEAFFGQGTRLTVV.